These 27 T cell receptor beta chains share one sample of origin, sequenced in a study of blood T cells in healthy people across ages. A second PCR, run for about 6 to 11 cycles, used a sample-barcoded 5' primer plus a J-beta primer mix. TCRdb fed the 5' RACE reads into MiXCR, producing one record per CDR3 protein. The sample contains hundreds of thousands of distinct CDR3 sequences, more than 20% of which appear only once. Sample: blood. These receptors all stem from a man between 70 and 80 years old in good health.

This clonotype showed up just a few times. This chain uses TRBV7-3 with TRBJ1-6, with TRBD1 identical over 10 bases. Germline assignment: CDR1 SGHTA and CDR2 FQGTGA. V shed 5 bases, J shed 9 bases, and the junction held 10 bases outside the gene matches. This CDR3 has 16 residues. CDR3 protein: CASSQGGTGDGSPLHF. For the CDR3, the DNA is TGTGCCAGCAGCCAGGGGGGGACAGGGGACGGTTCACCCCTCCACTTT. The variable domain in full, completed from reference TRBV7-3 and TRBJ1-6, reads GAGVSQTPSNKVTEKGKYVELRCDPISGHTALYWYRQSLGQGPEFLIYFQGTGAADDSGLPNDRFFAVRPEGSVSTLKIQRTERGDSAVYLCASSQGGTGDGSPLHFGNGTRLTVT.

This clonotype was seen many times. V and J are TRBV6-2 or TRBV6-3 and TRBJ2-5; 7 positions agree with TRBD2. Germline CDR1 and CDR2: MNHEY and SVGEGT. V shed 8 bases and J 5 bases; nucleotides not matched to a gene: 8. This CDR3 is built from 13 residues. In DNA, the CDR3 is TGTGCCAGCCAGGGTGGCGGGAGTGAGACCCAGTACTTC. Translation gives CASQGGGSETQYF.

This rearrangement joins TRBV15 to TRBJ2-2; no clear D. The CDR3 is 15 residues long. Trimming removed 0 bases from V and 7 bases from J, with 12 bases in between. Germline CDR1 is LNHNV and CDR2 is YYDKDF (reference sequence). CDR3 nucleotides: TGTGCCACCAGCAGAGAGGACGTAGGGTTCGGGGAGCTGTTTTTT. As protein: CATSREDVGFGELFF.

This clonotype was detected only a few times. This chain connects TRBV2 to TRBJ2-5, with TRBD2 matching 14 bases. This CDR3 has 15 amino acids. Trimming removed 5 bases from V and 4 bases from J; junction bases left unmatched: 3. Germline assignment: CDR1 SNHLY and CDR2 FYNNEI. CDR3 protein: CASSIGTSGGETQYF. The CDR3, as DNA: TGTGCCAGCAGTATTGGGACTAGCGGGGGAGAGACCCAGTACTTC.

This clonotype was seen more than once but under ten times. The chain employs TRBV24-1 and TRBJ2-1; D assignment may be TRBD1 or TRBD2 (5 bases each). V lost 5 bases and J lost 3, with 10 bases in between. In germline, CDR1 is KGHDR, CDR2 SFDVKD. This CDR3 contains 14 residues. In DNA form, the CDR3 reads TGTGCCACCAGTGCGGGGCGCGGCTACAATGAGCAGTTCTTC. Encoded protein: CATSAGRGYNEQFF.

The V call is TRBV6-5, the J call TRBJ1-5; 10 bases align to TRBD1. The CDR3 contains 15 residues. The junction had 8 bases not matched to a gene; V was cut back by 5 bases and J by 7 bases. The germline CDR1 and CDR2 sequences are MNHEY and SVGAGI. CDR3 amino acids: CASSPGTGETQPQHF. The CDR3 DNA reads as TGTGCCAGCAGTCCGGGGACAGGGGAAACCCAGCCCCAGCATTTT.

This rearrangement joins TRBV3-1 to TRBJ2-5; D possibly matches TRBD1 or TRBD2 (5 bases each). Germline assignment: CDR1 LGHDT and CDR2 YNNKEL (reference sequence). Trimming cost V 4 bases and J 8 bases, with 20 bases left between them. The CDR3 is 15 residues long. The CDR3 sequence is CASSPVGDSGDTQYF. Written as DNA, the CDR3 is TGTGCCAGCAGCCCCGTAGGCGACAGCGGAGACACCCAGTACTTC.

The V gene is TRBV7-9, the J gene TRBJ2-5; TRBD1 agrees at 7 bases. The CDR3 loop spans 16 amino acids. Looked up from germline, CDR1 is SEHNR and CDR2 is FQNEAQ (reference sequence). With 3 bases clipped from V and 5 bases from J, the junction kept 12 bases outside the gene matches. CDR3: CASSLWGSGGSETQYF. The CDR3 nucleotides are TGTGCCAGCAGCTTGTGGGGCTCAGGGGGTAGTGAGACCCAGTACTTC.

This clonotype was seen more than once but under ten times. The chain has TRBV3-1 and TRBJ2-5, with D unclear. With the DNA end fitting TRBJ2-7 better, the J assignment may be wrong. The V gene's germline CDR1 is LGHDT and CDR2 YNNKEL (reference sequence). This CDR3 has 14 amino acids. CDR3 loop: CASSPSHFNYEQYF. The CDR3 coding sequence is TGTGCCAGCAGCCCCAGTCACTTTAACTACGAGCAGTACTTC.

The table lists this clonotype with a count of one. The V gene is TRBV5-1, the J gene TRBJ1-1; D unclear. The ends were cut back, 0 bases at V and 1 base at J, with 7 bases in the middle. The length of the CDR3 is 14 residues. CDR1 is SGHRS and CDR2 is YFSETQ in the germline V gene. In nucleotides, the CDR3 is TGCGCCAGCAGCTTGGGAAGTGAGAACACTGAAGCTTTCTTT. It specifies CASSLGSENTEAFF.

There are a few counts of this clonotype. The chain's CDR3 is CAISERDPRETQYF. The CDR3 region has the DNA TGTGCCATCAGTGAACGAGATCCGCGTGAGACCCAGTACTTC. The chain uses TRBV10-3 and TRBJ2-1; no definite D call. The J call may not be correct, given that the DNA end is closer to TRBJ2-5. Germline assignment: CDR1 ENHRY and CDR2 SYGVKD. CDR3 length: 14 residues.

The chain carries TRBV5-5 and TRBJ2-7; 11 bases fit TRBD2. The germline V gene encodes CDR1 SGHKS and CDR2 YYEKEE (reference sequence). Losses at the gene ends were 0 bases for V and 5 bases for J; bases not matched to a gene: 4. This CDR3 region has 15 residues. This chain's CDR3 is CASSLEGLAGNEQYF. For the CDR3, the DNA is TGTGCCAGCAGCTTGGAAGGACTAGCGGGTAACGAGCAGTACTTC.

This clonotype was found a few times. V is TRBV4-3 and J is TRBJ1-1, with a weak D call TRBD1 (5 bases). The germline gives CDR1 LGHNA, CDR2 YSLEER. The CDR3 is made up of 13 amino acids. V dropped 0 bases and J dropped 7 bases, with 9 bases sitting between them. Here the CDR3 DNA reads TGCGCCAGCAGCCAAGAAGGAAGGGGTGAAGCTTTCTTT. Protein sequence: CASSQEGRGEAFF.

This clonotype was picked up a small number of times. The rearrangement joins TRBV5-1 to TRBJ2-5; unclear D gene. The CDR3 runs 13 residues. From germline, CDR1 is SGHRS and CDR2 YFSETQ. Trimming cost V 7 bases and J 5 bases, with 15 bases left between them. The CDR3 here is CASGPGPAETQYF. CDR3 DNA: TGCGCCAGCGGCCCTGGTCCCGCGGAGACCCAGTACTTC.

The rearrangement links TRBV19 to TRBJ2-2; TRBD1 matches 8 bases. This CDR3 contains 14 residues. From germline, CDR1 is LNHDA and CDR2 SQIVND (reference sequence). V was clipped by 7 bases and J by 7 bases; unmatched bases: 8. As DNA, the CDR3 is TGTGCCAGTAAAGGCCAGGGGGCCAACGGGGAGCTGTTTTTT. Translated, it gives CASKGQGANGELFF.

The chain joins TRBV24-1 to TRBJ2-3, with TRBD1 matching over 7 bases. The CDR3 has 17 amino acids. Germline CDR1 and CDR2: KGHDR and SFDVKD. Trimming took 7 bases from V and 8 from J; bases not matched to a gene: 20. This CDR3 is CATRGGADSVRSSTQYF. The DNA for the CDR3 is TGTGCCACCAGAGGGGGCGCGGATAGCGTGAGGAGTTCTACGCAGTATTTT.

This clonotype was seen a handful of times. The chain combines TRBV20-1 with TRBJ2-1; 8 bases agree with TRBD2. The V segment lost 6 bases and the J segment 1 base; nucleotides outside the gene matches: 5. The V gene's germline CDR1 is DFQATT and CDR2 SNEGSKA (reference sequence). The CDR3 spans 14 residues. CDR3 in DNA: TGCAGTGCAACTAGCGGTTTATCCTACAATGAGCAGTTCTTC. Its translation is CSATSGLSYNEQFF.

This chain uses TRBV6-5 with TRBJ2-3; D possibly corresponds to TRBD2 (5 bases). Trimming left V 4 bases short and J 7 bases short, with 9 bases between. The CDR3 length is 12 residues. Germline CDR1 is MNHEY and CDR2 is SVGAGI. CDR3: CASSSGLNTQYF. CDR3 nucleotide sequence: TGTGCCAGCAGTTCCGGACTGAATACGCAGTATTTT.

The chain uses TRBV6-5 and TRBJ1-6, with unresolved D. Trimming left V 2 bases short and J 2 bases short, with 7 bases between. Germline loops: CDR1 MNHEY, CDR2 SVGAGI. This CDR3 has 15 amino acids. The CDR3 coding sequence is TGTGCCAGCAGTTACGGCGGGGCCTATAATTCACCCCTCCACTTT. This codes for CASSYGGAYNSPLHF.

The chain combines TRBV7-2 with TRBJ2-3; no reliable D call. The CDR3 runs to 15 residues. With 5 bases removed from V and 0 bases from J, the gap between germline ends came to 12 bases. Germline V gene sequence: CDR1 SGHTA, CDR2 FQGNSA. CDR3 coding DNA: TGTGCCAGCAGCCCAAGTGGGAAGAGCACAGATACGCAGTATTTT. Encoded protein: CASSPSGKSTDTQYF.

This clonotype has more than one count but fewer than ten. V and J are TRBV28 and TRBJ2-5; D is perhaps TRBD1 (5 bases). This CDR3 has 15 amino acids. V shed 1 base and J shed 13 bases, with 22 bases lying between them. Germline V lookup: CDR1 MDHEN, CDR2 SYDVKM. CDR3 sequence (DNA): TGTGCCAGCAGTTTATCTGGCAGGGCTTCGAGGCAGGGGTACTTC. It encodes CASSLSGRASRQGYF. The variable domain in full, with the rest retrieved from reference TRBV28 and TRBJ2-5, is DVKVTQSSRYLVKRTGEKVFLECVQDMDHENMFWYRQDPGLGLRLIYFSYDVKMKEKGDIPEGYSVSREKKERFSLILESASTNQTSMYLCASSLSGRASRQGYFGPGTRLLVL.

This clonotype was counted ten times or more. V usage is TRBV20-1 and J usage is TRBJ2-4, with 7 positions matching TRBD2. V dropped 5 bases and J dropped 5; count of bases not matched to a gene: 3. Per the germline V gene, CDR1 is DFQATT and CDR2 is SNEGSKA (reference sequence). This CDR3 has 12 residues. The CDR3: CSAGRAENIQYF. DNA for the CDR3: TGCAGTGCTGGGAGGGCGGAAAACATTCAGTACTTC.

The chain links TRBV7-2 to TRBJ2-5; 9 nucleotides line up with TRBD2. This CDR3 comprises 15 residues. Germline values: CDR1 SGHTA, CDR2 FQGNSA. The trim removed 6 bases at V and 4 bases at J, leaving 9 bases unmatched. The CDR3 sequence: CASSPSGLAIETQYF. The DNA for the CDR3 is TGTGCCAGCAGTCCAAGTGGACTAGCGATAGAGACCCAGTACTTC.

In this sample, this clonotype turned up a few times. The junction shows a germline mismatch at one end, possibly a read error. The rearrangement uses TRBV6-1 and TRBJ2-7; TRBD2 might be the D (6 bases). This CDR3 is built from 15 residues. Germline assignment: CDR1 MNHNS and CDR2 SASEGT. The CDR3, as DNA: TGTGCCAGCAGTGAGTGGGGAAATAGAGCCGCGGGAATGGACTTC. It codes for CASSEWGNRAAGMDF.

This clonotype was observed a few times. The chain combines TRBV6-5 with TRBJ2-7, with D tentatively TRBD2 (5 bases). The germline V gene encodes CDR1 MNHEY and CDR2 SVGAGI. Trimming shortened V by 0 bases and J by 4 bases, and 10 bases separated the two germline ends. CDR3 length equals 14 residues. The CDR3 DNA reads TGTGCCAGCAGTTACTCAGGGAGTCGGTACGAGCAGTACTTC. Encoded protein: CASSYSGSRYEQYF.

This clonotype was seen only a few times. The V gene is TRBV27, the J gene TRBJ2-7, with no clear D. The CDR3 loop spans 15 amino acids. V lost 5 bases and J 0 bases, leaving 14 bases between the germline ends. Germline V gives CDR1 MNHEY, CDR2 SMNVEV (reference sequence). CDR3 region: CASSKTGSSSYEQYF. In DNA, the CDR3 is TGTGCCAGCAGTAAAACCGGGTCTAGCTCCTACGAGCAGTACTTC.

The chain is built from TRBV11-1 and TRBJ2-1; D unclear. This CDR3 comprises 12 residues. The germline gives CDR1 SGHAT, CDR2 FQDESV (reference sequence). The V gene lost 6 bases and the J gene lost 5 bases, with 8 bases spanning the gap. The CDR3: CASSWADNEQFF. Here the CDR3 DNA reads TGTGCCAGCAGTTGGGCCGACAATGAGCAGTTCTTC.